The 8 T cell receptor beta chains given below trace back to one sample, sequenced in a study of neurological immune-mediated disorders. TCRdb fed the 5' RACE reads into MiXCR, producing one record per CDR3 protein. The table records more than 15,000 distinct CDR3 sequences, roughly 14% of them present only once. The sequenced material came from PBMCs. Receptors originate from a man aged 55 to 70 with HTLV-1-associated myelopathy (HAM/TSP).

Judged by abundance, this clonotype is medium-sized. This chain uses TRBV12-3 or TRBV12-4 with TRBJ2-1; 13 positions agree with TRBD2. Trimming cost V 5 bases and J 7 bases; bases outside gene matches: 11. The CDR3 sequence is 17 residues long. This chain's CDR3 is CASSPPGTSGVGNEQFF. The CDR3 DNA reads TGTGCCAGCAGTCCCCCCGGGACTAGCGGGGTTGGAAATGAGCAGTTCTTC.

At least ten counts were recorded for this clonotype. The genes are TRBV28 and TRBJ2-3, with D perhaps matching TRBD2 (6 bases). V lost 5 bases, J lost 6 bases, and 24 bases lay in between. This CDR3 region has 17 residues. Germline-derived CDR1 and CDR2 are MDHEN and SYDVKM. CDR3 in amino acids: CASSPPTRVLAADTQYF. CDR3 coding DNA: TGTGCCAGCAGTCCCCCGACTAGGGTTTTGGCTGCGGATACGCAGTATTTT.

In this sample, this clonotype turned up many times. V is TRBV20-1 and J is TRBJ2-7; D remains ambiguous. Trimming left V 4 bases short and J 3 bases short, with 16 bases between. This CDR3 contains 14 residues. Looked up from germline, CDR1 is DFQATT and CDR2 is SNEGSKA (reference sequence). As DNA, the CDR3 is TGCAGTGCTATTAGGGCCGGCACAATCTACGAGCAGTACTTC. It is translated as CSAIRAGTIYEQYF.

This clonotype was picked up many times. The CDR3 DNA is TGTGCCAGCAGTGAGGCCCAGGGGGCGCGAGATACGCAGTATTTT. Amino acids: CASSEAQGARDTQYF. The J gene is TRBJ2-3, the V gene TRBV6-4; 8 nucleotides line up with TRBD1. V gave up 3 bases and J gave up 5 bases; unmatched junction bases: 7. This CDR3 comprises 15 residues. Germline-derived CDR1 and CDR2 are MRHNA and SNTAGT.

This clonotype was observed many times. The chain is built from TRBV12-3 or TRBV12-4 and TRBJ1-6; tentatively, D is TRBD1 (5 bases). The germline V and J ends were trimmed by 6 bases and 4 bases, with 16 bases remaining between them. The CDR3 is 16 amino acids. The CDR3 DNA follows: TGTGCCAGCAGCCCCCTCGGGGGAGGGTATAATTCACCCCTCCACTTT. Its protein is CASSPLGGGYNSPLHF.

This clonotype was found many times. The V gene is TRBV11-2, the J gene TRBJ2-1, with D unclear. Trimming cost V 3 bases and J 0 bases, with 12 bases left between them. CDR1 SGHAT and CDR2 FQNNGV come from the germline V gene. The CDR3 consists of 16 residues. The CDR3 DNA follows: TGTGCCAGCAGCTTTGGGCAGGTTAGCTCCTACAATGAGCAGTTCTTC. This gives the protein CASSFGQVSSYNEQFF.

This clonotype was seen repeatedly, ten times or more. The chain recombines TRBV30 with TRBJ1-2, with D unresolved. Germline CDR1 and CDR2: GTSNPN and SVGIG (reference sequence). V lost 4 bases to trimming and J lost 4 bases, with 10 bases between them. The CDR3 has 12 amino acids. The CDR3 reads CAWTQGIYGYTF. CDR3 coding DNA: TGTGCCTGGACGCAAGGGATCTATGGCTACACCTTC.

This clonotype occurred many times. The chain couples TRBV5-1 to TRBJ2-3, with D possibly TRBD1 on 6 matching bases. Trimming pared 3 bases from V and 6 bases from J, leaving 26 bases between. CDR1 is SGHRS and CDR2 is YFSETQ in the germline V gene. The CDR3 runs 18 residues. CDR3 region: CASSSSGVAGAWGDTQYF. The CDR3 coding sequence is TGCGCCAGCAGCTCGTCTGGAGTAGCAGGGGCATGGGGCGATACGCAGTATTTT.